A single sample is the source of the 11 T cell receptor beta chains below, sequenced in a study of response to subunit inactivated influenza vaccine. In TCRdb, the RT-PCR reads were re-called with MiXCR into one record per CDR3 protein. The repertoire holds approximately 730,000 distinct CDR3 sequences, with around 14% as singletons. The material sequenced was PBMCs from blood, taken around 15 days before vaccination. Receptors were obtained from a man aged 45 to 65 who received an inactivated influenza vaccine.

The CDR3 bases are TGTGCCAGCAGTGAAGCACAGGGAGACTCACCCCTCCACTTT. This encodes CASSEAQGDSPLHF. The chain is built from TRBV25-1 and TRBJ1-6, with D tentatively TRBD1 (6 bases). The CDR3 sequence is 14 residues long. CDR1 is MGHDK, CDR2 SYGVNS, per germline. V lost 2 bases and J 10 bases, leaving 12 bases between the germline ends.

This clonotype occurred a few times. The chain uses TRBV7-9 and TRBJ2-5; D not resolved. Germline V gives CDR1 SEHNR, CDR2 FQNEAQ (reference sequence). The V end was cut by 2 bases, the J end by 5 bases, with 12 bases between. The CDR3 has 14 amino acids. The CDR3 nucleotides read TGTGCCAGCAGCTTACCTAACAGTCGGGAGACCCAGTACTTC. Protein sequence: CASSLPNSRETQYF. The full variable domain, with the rest looked up from reference TRBV7-9 and TRBJ2-5, is DTGVSQNPRHKITKRGQNVTFRCDPISEHNRLYWYRQTLGQGPEFLTYFQNEAQLEKSRLLSDRFSAERPKGSFSTLEIQRTEQGDSAMYLCASSLPNSRETQYFGPGTRLLVL.

There are a few counts of this clonotype. The chain uses TRBV4-3 and TRBJ2-3, with D maybe TRBD1 (5 bases). The CDR3 has 13 residues. CDR1 and CDR2 from the germline V gene are LGHNA and YSLEER. The ends were cut back, 0 bases at V and 14 bases at J, with 15 bases in the middle. DNA for the CDR3: TGCGCCAGCAGCCAAGATAGTGGGGCCCAGTTGTATTTT. Translated: CASSQDSGAQLYF.

This clonotype was observed many times. The gene calls are TRBV9 and TRBJ2-1, with D tentatively TRBD2 (5 bases). Germline V gene data show CDR1 as SGDLS and CDR2 as YYNGEE. This CDR3 spans 16 amino acids. The V and J ends lost 3 bases and 0 bases respectively, with 13 bases between them. The chain's CDR3 is CASSAEASSSYNEQFF. The CDR3 bases are TGTGCCAGCAGCGCGGAGGCCTCCAGCTCCTACAATGAGCAGTTCTTC.

V is TRBV9 and J is TRBJ2-1; 8 bases match TRBD2. Germline-derived CDR1 and CDR2 are SGDLS and YYNGEE. The CDR3 is made up of 17 amino acids. V shed 4 bases and J 8 bases; nucleotides not matched to a gene: 17. CDR3 coding DNA: TGTGCCAGCAGCACGGGGTTGCCGGGACTAGTCTTCCATGAGCAGTTCTTC. Its translation: CASSTGLPGLVFHEQFF.

This clonotype was seen repeatedly, ten times or more. The chain carries TRBV12-3 or TRBV12-4 and TRBJ2-3; a weak D match, TRBD2 (6 bases). The CDR3 sequence is 15 residues long. Between the trimmed V and J ends, which lost 3 bases and 0 bases, there was a span of 10 bases. CDR3 bases: TGTGCCAGCAGTTTTCCTAGCGTAAGCACAGATACGCAGTATTTT. This translates into CASSFPSVSTDTQYF.

This clonotype has only a few counts. The J gene is TRBJ2-5, the V gene TRBV20-1; 8 nucleotides align to TRBD2. Germline trimming cut 6 bases from V and 1 base from J; bases unmatched to any gene: 4. This CDR3 has 13 amino acids. Germline V gives CDR1 DFQATT, CDR2 SNEGSKA (reference sequence). The chain's CDR3 is CSATGGPQETQYF. CDR3 DNA sequence: TGCAGTGCAACGGGGGGGCCCCAAGAGACCCAGTACTTC.

This chain joins TRBV6-2 or TRBV6-3 and TRBJ1-2; 7 positions agree with TRBD1. The germline gives CDR1 MNHEY, CDR2 SVGEGT. CDR3 length equals 14 residues. V lost 6 bases and J lost 6; bases outside the gene matches: 10. This CDR3 reads CASSRGQTFDGYTF. The DNA of the CDR3 is TGTGCCAGCAGCCGGGGACAGACGTTCGATGGCTACACCTTC.

The V and J genes are TRBV18 and TRBJ2-2; D is possibly TRBD1 or TRBD2 (5 bases each). Germline V CDR1 and CDR2: KGHSH, LQKENI. The CDR3 has 16 amino acids. Trimming took 1 base from V and 0 from J, leaving 9 bases between them. The CDR3 loop reads CASSPLLGANTGELFF. The CDR3 DNA reads TGTGCCAGCTCACCACTGCTGGGGGCGAACACCGGGGAGCTGTTTTTT.

This clonotype has a handful of counts. This rearrangement joins TRBV10-3 to TRBJ2-5, with 13 bases aligning to TRBD2. This CDR3 has 17 residues. CDR1 and CDR2 (germline): ENHRY, SYGVKD. Trimming cost V 0 bases and J 3 bases; bases outside gene matches: 4. CDR3 loop: CAISESTSGGSKETQYF. CDR3 bases: TGTGCCATCAGTGAGTCGACTAGCGGGGGGTCGAAAGAGACCCAGTACTTC.

This clonotype was seen a handful of times. The chain carries TRBV4-2 and TRBJ1-5; 7 bases agree with TRBD1. Germline CDR1 is LGHNA and CDR2 is YNFKEQ. J lost 7 bases, V lost 5 bases, and 8 bases had no gene match. The CDR3 loop spans 14 amino acids. Here the CDR3 reads CASSIDRAGQPQHF. The CDR3 coding sequence is TGTGCCAGCAGCATCGACAGGGCAGGCCAGCCCCAGCATTTT.